The clone carrying this T cell receptor (beta chain) was observed a handful of times. Its antigen is still unknown. Germline CDR1 KGHSH, CDR2 LQKENI. The V end lost 6 bases, the J end lost 2 bases, and 4 bases lay between the germline ends. This CDR3 is 11 amino acids long. The data are from a study of OX40 agonist ivuxolimab in advanced cancers. Study-level results: Determination of antigen specificity was not performed for the expanded peripheral T cells.

Clones were read by immunoSEQ multiplex PCR, and TCRdb kept only the in-frame ones, dropping some. The table records 65,000 to 95,000 clones, roughly nine tenths of them present only once. The sequence came from an adult with an advanced solid tumor such as melanoma, head and neck, liver or kidney cancer. The specimen was CD4+ or CD8+ T cells sorted from blood, collected in a trial of the OX40 agonist ivuxolimab. The chain is built from TRBV18 and TRBJ1-1, with D unresolved. In DNA, the CDR3 is TGTGCCAGCTCCCGAAACACTGAAGCTTTCTTT. Protein: CASSRNTEAFF.